The rows below give T cell receptor beta chains drawn from one sample of a study of T cells expressing NK-cell markers. Reprocessing the 5' RACE reads, TCRdb reports a single entry for every CDR3 protein and omits DNA. This listing includes 550,000 to 600,000 distinct CDR3 sequences. Material for sequencing was blood T cells: a sorted CD56 or NKG2C T cell subset, CD4+ or CD8+ T cells, or bulk PBMC T cells (not recorded which). The receptors derive from a man aged 18 to 35 in good health. CDR3s include the opening cysteine and the closing phenylalanine or tryptophan.

j_call,cdr3_length,v_call,cdr3_aa
TRBJ2-3,18,TRBV18,CASSPFFVLRGGTDTQYF
TRBJ2-1,16,TRBV19,CASNQAWREGYNEQFF
TRBJ2-3,18,TRBV28,CASSLFHQTRQATDTQYF
TRBJ1-1,18,TRBV12-3/TRBV12-4,CASSLALNRGGARTEAFF
TRBJ2-7,15,TRBV7-9,CASSLVEGRSKEQYF
TRBJ2-7,14,TRBV7-2,CASSPRGDFYEQYF
TRBJ2-4,14,TRBV20-1,CSARDPGGSNIQYF
TRBJ1-3,15,TRBV4-2,CASSFLRESGNTIYF
TRBJ2-1,18,TRBV24-1,CATSDIGTSGRSDNEQFF
TRBJ2-1,15,TRBV27,CASSFKAGVWNEQFF
TRBJ2-7,16,TRBV6-5,CASSYSFLSVSYEQYF
TRBJ2-1,16,TRBV3-1,CASSRTDQRKSNEQFF
TRBJ2-7,15,TRBV28,CASSLLGTGGYEQYF
TRBJ1-5,12,TRBV29-1,CSVAGGDQPQHF
TRBJ2-1,14,TRBV2,CASRDGDSYNEQFF
TRBJ2-1,14,TRBV5-1,CASSPGGSPNEQFF
TRBJ1-5,19,TRBV18,CASSPSPGQALFGDQPQHF
TRBJ2-3,15,TRBV12-3/TRBV12-4,CASSQDQGAGDTQYF
TRBJ2-1,14,TRBV5-1,CASSLSSGLNEQFF
TRBJ2-1,13,TRBV10-3,CATRAGVPDEQFF
TRBJ2-1,15,TRBV20-1,CSAQQTSGRGNEQFF
TRBJ2-4,16,TRBV18,CASSPTVDRTGNIQYF
TRBJ2-2,17,TRBV12-5,CASGLVGWEAASGELFF
TRBJ1-5,14,TRBV12-3/TRBV12-4,CASKLGVGNQPQHF
TRBJ2-1,15,TRBV27,CASSFLDRTYNEQFF
TRBJ2-7,11,TRBV29-1,CSVFLGHEQYF
TRBJ1-3,14,TRBV10-3,CAISEPGLGNTIYF
TRBJ2-3,19,TRBV6-5,CASSYSATLQLWSTDTQYF
TRBJ2-7,14,TRBV18,CASSPDRSAYEQYF
TRBJ2-1,11,TRBV20-1,CVSDGGTGQFF
TRBJ1-6,13,TRBV20-1,CSARPRVDSPLHF
TRBJ2-7,14,TRBV6-1,CASRGTGLMREQYF
TRBJ1-2,14,TRBV12-3/TRBV12-4,CASSLVGGTVGYTF
TRBJ1-2,11,TRBV6-5,CASSAGMTYTF
TRBJ2-3,17,TRBV6-4,CASSGKRKGQSTDTQYF
TRBJ2-3,14,TRBV12-3/TRBV12-4,CASSLGLSTDTQYF
TRBJ1-5,17,TRBV5-5,CASSLVWDSLPNQPQHF
TRBJ2-3,16,TRBV21-1,CASSKERQGASDTQYF
TRBJ2-1,13,TRBV11-2,CASTWTSDNEQFF
TRBJ2-7,13,TRBV7-2,CASRRDRGYEQYF
TRBJ2-1,15,TRBV6-2/TRBV6-3,CASSRVSRSVNEQFF
TRBJ1-4,13,TRBV29-1,CSVRGQGNEKLFF
TRBJ1-5,13,TRBV2,CASSWDHNQPQHF
TRBJ2-3,16,TRBV5-6,CASSLPSGASTDTQYF
TRBJ1-4,13,TRBV6-2/TRBV6-3,CASSYLGGEKLFF
TRBJ2-3,17,TRBV7-6,CASSFPRGSGSPDTQYF
TRBJ2-2,13,TRBV5-6,CASSHSYTGELFF
TRBJ1-2,15,TRBV7-9,CASSLDAAPYYGYTF
TRBJ2-2,17,TRBV5-5,CASSPSSGRAYTGELFF
TRBJ1-2,14,TRBV20-1,CSAIRPGQTYGYTF